This T cell receptor beta chain appears in the sequencing data of a study of T-cell memory formation after mild COVID-19. Whole-study context: The study found TCR clusters largely donor specific.

Employing constant-segment primers, 5'RACE generated TCR alpha and TCR beta cDNA libraries bearing sample barcodes and UMIs. TCRdb recomputed calls from the 5' RACE reads with MiXCR, one row per CDR3 protein. This sample has about 16,000 distinct CDR3 sequences; around 20% occur once, and the top ten carry around 60%. The sequence came from a man between 18 and 29 years old who had mild COVID-19 (a few samples of this study predate the infection). Cell type and time point are not known. The sample consisted of PBMCs or a T cell subset sorted from them (not recorded which).

For the CDR3, the DNA is TGTGCCAGCAGTTACGGACAGGGGGCTTACGAGCAGTACGTC. Its protein is CASSYGQGAYEQYV. The chain combines TRBV6-5 with TRBJ2-7; TRBD1 matches 11 bases. The CDR3 sequence is 14 residues long. Germline V gives CDR1 MNHEY, CDR2 SVGAGI. J gave up 4 bases and V 2 bases, and 1 base lay outside the gene matches.